A single sample is the source of the 27 T cell receptor beta chains below, sequenced in a study of identical twins. TCRdb fed the 5' RACE reads into MiXCR, producing one record per CDR3 protein. Of a few hundred thousand distinct CDR3 sequences in the sample, 9.6% were seen once. The same sample was also used in a study of yellow fever vaccine responses in identical twins.

The specimen was PBMCs. The source of these receptors is a woman between 18 and 29 years old in good health.

This clonotype was seen only a few times. The chain joins TRBV6-1 to TRBJ2-5, with D tentatively TRBD2 (6 bases). Trimming removed 5 bases from V and 2 bases from J, with 9 bases in between. Germline lookup yields CDR1 MNHNS and CDR2 SASEGT. This CDR3 is built from 13 residues. The CDR3 region is CASSRDFQETQYF. The CDR3, as DNA: TGTGCCAGCAGTCGGGACTTTCAAGAGACCCAGTACTTC.

The sample holds many counts of this clonotype. The V and J genes are TRBV27 and TRBJ2-3, with 8 bases identical to TRBD2. The CDR3 consists of 18 residues. Trimming took 5 bases from V and 6 from J; bases not matched to a gene: 19. Germline CDR1 is MNHEY and CDR2 is SMNVEV (reference sequence). The CDR3 DNA reads as TGTGCCAGCAGTGAACCCCCCCGACTAGCGTCTGATGGGGATACGCAGTATTTT. This sequence encodes CASSEPPRLASDGDTQYF.

This clonotype appeared many times. This chain uses TRBV6-5 with TRBJ1-1; tentative D call: TRBD1 (5 bases). CDR1 is MNHEY and CDR2 is SVGAGI in the germline V gene. The CDR3 has 14 amino acids. Trimming removed 4 bases at V and 3 bases at J, with 12 bases between. In DNA form, the CDR3 reads TGTGCCAGCAGTTTTTGGGGGTTGGACACTGAAGCTTTCTTT. It encodes CASSFWGLDTEAFF.

The V and J genes are TRBV6-4 and TRBJ2-7, with D possibly TRBD2 on 6 matching bases. From germline, CDR1 is MRHNA and CDR2 SNTAGT. This CDR3 comprises 17 residues. Trimming left V 6 bases short and J 3 bases short, with 24 bases between. Here the CDR3 reads CASSGREPGLPNYEQYF. The CDR3 bases are TGTGCCAGCAGCGGAAGAGAACCGGGACTCCCGAACTACGAGCAGTACTTC.

There are many counts of this clonotype. This sequence joins TRBV7-2 and TRBJ2-2; D uncertain. This CDR3 has 14 amino acids. CDR1 SGHTA and CDR2 FQGNSA come from the germline V gene. The germline V and J ends were trimmed by 2 bases and 6 bases, with 10 bases remaining between them. CDR3 protein: CASSLNGFAGELFF. DNA for the CDR3: TGTGCCAGCAGCTTAAACGGGTTCGCCGGGGAGCTGTTTTTT.

V is TRBV20-1 and J is TRBJ2-5; TRBD1 agrees at 8 bases. The CDR3 loop spans 16 amino acids. The V gene end was trimmed by 0 bases and the J gene end by 4 bases; junction bases not matched to a gene: 10. Germline V gene sequence: CDR1 DFQATT, CDR2 SNEGSKA (reference sequence). CDR3 sequence reads: CSARDKAGGELETQYF. CDR3 in DNA: TGCAGTGCTAGAGATAAGGCAGGGGGCGAGTTAGAGACCCAGTACTTC.

This clonotype was found many times. V gene TRBV29-1 combines with J gene TRBJ2-3; 9 nucleotides line up with TRBD2. The CDR3 loop spans 14 amino acids. Germline V gene sequence: CDR1 SQVTM, CDR2 ANQGSEA. J gave up 2 bases and V 7 bases, and 7 bases lay outside the gene matches. CDR3 coding DNA: TGCAGCGCCCGGGCGGGAGGGCCCACAGATACGCAGTATTTT. Translating it yields CSARAGGPTDTQYF.

This clonotype was detected many times. The chain links TRBV5-6 to TRBJ2-1; TRBD1 matches 7 bases. Germline trimming cut 4 bases from V and 2 bases from J; bases unmatched to any gene: 3. Germline V gives CDR1 SGHDT, CDR2 YYEEEE. The CDR3 has 14 amino acids. CDR3 loop: CASSRGQAYNEQFF. CDR3 bases: TGTGCCAGCAGCCGAGGACAGGCCTACAATGAGCAGTTCTTC.

This clonotype was counted ten times or more. The rearrangement uses TRBV4-3 and TRBJ2-2; TRBD2 matches 11 bases. Germline V gives CDR1 LGHNA, CDR2 YSLEER. Trimming removed 0 bases from V and 6 bases from J; junction bases left unmatched: 3. The CDR3 is 16 amino acids. The CDR3 nucleotides read TGCGCCAGCAGCCAAGATCTAGCGGGAGGTTCCGGGGAGCTGTTTTTT. Encoded protein: CASSQDLAGGSGELFF.

The rearrangement joins TRBV7-6 to TRBJ2-5; perhaps TRBD2 as D (5 bases). The V end lost 4 bases, the J end lost 0 bases, and 12 bases lay between the germline ends. CDR1 and CDR2 (germline): SGHVS, FNYEAQ. The CDR3 covers 15 residues. The CDR3 nucleotides read TGTGCCAGCAGCTCGCAGTCGGGGTACCAAGAGACCCAGTACTTC. The encoded protein is CASSSQSGYQETQYF.

This clonotype occurred a few times. Sequence at one end of the junction differs from germline and may be a read error. V gene TRBV3-1 combines with J gene TRBJ2-1, with 7 bases matching TRBD2. Germline V gene data show CDR1 as LGHDT and CDR2 as YNNKEL (reference sequence). The CDR3 is made up of 15 amino acids. CDR3: CASSQGSAGDNEQFF. The CDR3 DNA sequence: TGCGCCAGCAGCCAAGGTTCTGCGGGAGATAATGAGCAGTTCTTC.

This clonotype was seen only a few times. The V call is TRBV27, the J call TRBJ1-2; tentatively, D is TRBD1 (5 bases). The CDR3 runs 12 residues. Per the germline V gene, CDR1 is MNHEY and CDR2 is SMNVEV (reference sequence). Trimming pared 6 bases from V and 8 bases from J, leaving 13 bases between. CDR3 sequence reads: CASRGEGEGYTF. The CDR3 nucleotides read TGTGCCAGCAGGGGGGAAGGGGAAGGCTACACCTTC.

This clonotype was seen repeatedly, ten times or more. CDR3 nucleotide sequence: TGCGCCAGCAGCCTTTTCGGTGGATTGGCCGGGGAGCTGTTTTTT. Translating it yields CASSLFGGLAGELFF. The chain links TRBV4-3 to TRBJ2-2; D unresolved. Germline CDR1 and CDR2: LGHNA and YSLEER. The V gene lost 4 bases and the J gene lost 6 bases, with 15 bases spanning the gap. CDR3 length: 15 amino acids.

This clonotype was seen ten or more times. The junction departs from the called germline gene at one end, perhaps through a read error. The V and J genes are TRBV11-2 and TRBJ2-7; 8 nucleotides agree with TRBD1. Germline V gene sequence: CDR1 SGHAT, CDR2 FQNNGV. This CDR3 spans 14 amino acids. CDR3 DNA: TGCGCCAGCAGCTTCGGACAGGGTGGCTACGAGCAGTACTTC. Its translation: CASSFGQGGYEQYF.

There are a few counts of this clonotype. The chain uses TRBV12-3 or TRBV12-4 and TRBJ2-7; D is perhaps TRBD1 (7 bases). The V end was cut by 4 bases, the J end by 3 bases, with 25 bases between. The CDR3 extends over 18 amino acids. Here the CDR3 reads CASSSSRGRLDKIYEQYF. The CDR3 DNA is TGTGCCAGCAGTTCTTCTAGGGGGCGACTAGATAAAATCTACGAGCAGTACTTC.

This chain links TRBV6-4 with TRBJ2-1; the match to TRBD2 covers 15 bases. Germline V lookup: CDR1 MRHNA, CDR2 SNTAGT. Trimming cost V 2 bases and J 3 bases; bases outside gene matches: 8. CDR3 length: 19 amino acids. The CDR3 DNA follows: TGTGCCAGCAGTGACCTAGGACTAGCGGGGGGGCCGGACTACAATGAGCAGTTCTTC. This sequence encodes CASSDLGLAGGPDYNEQFF.

The chain employs TRBV7-8 and TRBJ2-5; no firm D call. V lost 6 bases, J lost 2 bases, and 10 bases lay in between. Germline CDR1 is SGHVS and CDR2 is FQNEAQ. The CDR3 sequence is 13 residues long. The CDR3 nucleotides read TGTGCCAGCAGGAAACAGACACAAGAGACCCAGTACTTC. It codes for CASRKQTQETQYF.

Only a few counts were recorded for this clonotype. The rearrangement links TRBV12-3 or TRBV12-4 to TRBJ2-1, with 11 bases matching TRBD1. CDR3 length equals 15 residues. Trimming removed 8 bases from V and 3 bases from J; junction bases left unmatched: 6. CDR3 sequence: CASGRGQGVYNEQFF. The DNA for the CDR3 is TGTGCCAGCGGAAGGGGACAGGGGGTCTACAATGAGCAGTTCTTC.

The rearrangement joins TRBV7-2 to TRBJ2-5; 7 bases map to TRBD1. The J segment lost 7 bases and the V segment lost 1 base, leaving 9 bases of the junction unmatched. Germline values: CDR1 SGHTA, CDR2 FQGNSA. The CDR3 loop spans 15 amino acids. This CDR3 reads CASSLVVRGNPTQYF. In DNA, the CDR3 is TGTGCCAGCAGCTTAGTAGTCAGGGGGAATCCGACCCAGTACTTC.

The genes are TRBV20-1 and TRBJ2-3; maybe TRBD2 (5 bases). This CDR3 region has 14 residues. CDR1 is DFQATT, CDR2 SNEGSKA, per germline (reference sequence). V was pared by 1 base and J by 2 bases, with 10 bases between. CDR3 amino acids: CSARAMGDTDTQYF. CDR3 in DNA: TGCAGTGCTAGAGCTATGGGAGACACAGATACGCAGTATTTT.

This clonotype appeared a few times. The chain is built from TRBV4-3 and TRBJ2-1, with a weak D call TRBD1 (6 bases). Trimming shortened V by 0 bases and J by 7 bases, and 13 bases separated the two germline ends. Germline CDR1 LGHNA, CDR2 YSLEER. CDR3 length equals 15 residues. The CDR3 coding sequence is TGCGCCAGCAGCCAAGATTTTACAGGGCCAAATGAGCAGTTCTTC. Translated, it gives CASSQDFTGPNEQFF.

Many counts were recorded for this clonotype. The chain carries TRBV6-2 or TRBV6-3 and TRBJ2-1; no firm D call. This CDR3 comprises 11 residues. CDR1 MNHEY and CDR2 SVGEGT come from the germline V gene. Trimming left V 8 bases short and J 1 base short, with 3 bases between. CDR3 sequence: CASLSYNEQFF. The CDR3 DNA sequence: TGTGCCAGCCTTTCCTACAATGAGCAGTTCTTC.

CDR3 in DNA: TGTGCCACCAGTGATTTGGCTAAAACAGGGGTGGATGAGCAGTTCTTC. Protein product: CATSDLAKTGVDEQFF. The J gene is TRBJ2-1, the V gene TRBV24-1; 7 positions agree with TRBD1. The germline V gene encodes CDR1 KGHDR and CDR2 SFDVKD. The J segment lost 8 bases and the V segment lost 0 bases, leaving 9 bases of the junction unmatched. The CDR3 length is 16 residues.

The rearrangement joins TRBV28 to TRBJ2-3, with no clear D. CDR1 and CDR2 (germline): MDHEN, SYDVKM. CDR3 length: 15 residues. Trimming shortened V by 4 bases and J by 5 bases, and 16 bases separated the two germline ends. CDR3: CASSSSRILEDTQYF. The CDR3, as DNA: TGTGCCAGCAGTTCATCTAGGATTCTTGAAGATACGCAGTATTTT.

Ten or more counts support this clonotype. The chain is built from TRBV12-3 or TRBV12-4 and TRBJ2-5; D perhaps matches TRBD2 (6 bases). The CDR3 consists of 13 residues. Between the trimmed V and J ends, which lost 5 bases and 5 bases, there was a span of 12 bases. The CDR3 sequence is CASSTTSGETQYF. CDR3 DNA: TGTGCCAGCAGTACGACTAGTGGGGAGACCCAGTACTTC.

This clonotype was seen ten or more times. CDR3 bases: TGTGCCAGCAGGAAACCGGGACTAGCCTCCTACGAGCAGTACTTC. This gives the protein CASRKPGLASYEQYF. The rearrangement joins TRBV27 to TRBJ2-7, with 9 nucleotides matching TRBD2. Germline V gene lookup returns CDR1 MNHEY and CDR2 SMNVEV (reference sequence). J gave up 0 bases and V 6 bases, and 6 bases lay outside the gene matches. The CDR3 extends over 15 amino acids.

This clonotype was seen repeatedly, ten times or more. V and J are TRBV6-2 or TRBV6-3 and TRBJ2-3; no reliable D call. Germline V lookup: CDR1 MNHEY, CDR2 SVGEGT. The CDR3 is 11 residues long. V was shortened by 8 bases and J by 7 bases, with 10 bases between the two germline ends. In DNA form, the CDR3 reads TGTGCCAGCCAACTTGGTAATACGCAGTATTTT. It yields the protein CASQLGNTQYF.